This passage covers 28 T cell receptor beta chains from one sample sequenced in a study of shared clonotypes between healthy human individuals. Method: immunoSEQ multiplex PCR; TCRdb's copy keeps in-frame clones and lacks some. The sample contains roughly 2.6 million clones, approximately 92% of which appear only once. The sample consisted of naive CD4+ T cells sorted from blood. Subset specified: CD45RA+ positively selected. The source is a man aged 18 to 30 in good health.

CDR3 region: CASSPADPWDVNTGELFF. CDR3 bases: TGTGCCAGCTCACCTGCGGATCCCTGGGACGTTAACACCGGGGAGCTGTTTTTT. The rearrangement joins TRBV18 to TRBJ2-2; the D call may be TRBD1 or TRBD2 (5 bases each). V was cut by 3 bases and J by 2 bases, with 19 bases left in between. The CDR3 has 18 residues. CDR1 KGHSH and CDR2 LQKENI come from the germline V gene.

The V call is TRBV4-1, the J call TRBJ2-6, with D maybe TRBD2 (5 bases). V gave up 1 base and J gave up 6 bases, with 7 bases separating them. CDR3 size: 14 residues. Germline V gene data show CDR1 as MGHRA and CDR2 as YSYEKL. CDR3 nucleotides: TGCGCCAGCAGCCAAGGGACTTTGGCCAACGTCCTGACTTTC. It encodes CASSQGTLANVLTF.

The chain joins TRBV14 to TRBJ2-2; 11 bases are shared with TRBD1. This CDR3 comprises 14 residues. Trimming cost V 4 bases and J 6 bases; bases outside gene matches: 1. Germline CDR1 SGHDN, CDR2 FVKESK. The DNA of the CDR3 is TGTGCCAGCAGCCGGGGACAGGGGGCCGGGGAGCTGTTTTTT. Protein product: CASSRGQGAGELFF.

This chain uses TRBV20-1 with TRBJ1-2; D remains ambiguous. Trimming cost V 6 bases and J 4 bases, with 9 bases left between them. The CDR3 loop spans 11 amino acids. Germline CDR1 reads DFQATT; CDR2 reads SNEGSKA (reference sequence). CDR3 sequence reads: CSAVWVYGYTF. In DNA form, the CDR3 reads TGCAGTGCAGTTTGGGTCTATGGCTACACCTTC.

The chain combines TRBV7-9 with TRBJ2-7, with a possible D match to TRBD2 (7 bases). This CDR3 has 13 amino acids. V shed 5 bases and J shed 5 bases, with 13 bases lying between them. Germline V gives CDR1 SEHNR, CDR2 FQNEAQ (reference sequence). CDR3 sequence reads: CASSPRGAHEQYF. The CDR3 DNA sequence: TGTGCCAGCAGCCCCCGGGGGGCCCACGAGCAGTACTTC.

The chain employs TRBV29-1 and TRBJ2-3, with TRBD2 matching 9 bases. J gave up 1 base and V 6 bases, and 17 bases lay outside the gene matches. The CDR3 runs to 18 residues. CDR1 SQVTM and CDR2 ANQGSEA come from the germline V gene. CDR3 in amino acids: CSVAGFRRERGGTDTQYF. The CDR3 DNA follows: TGCAGCGTCGCGGGTTTCCGGAGGGAGCGGGGGGGCACAGATACGCAGTATTTT.

The chain couples TRBV14 to TRBJ2-3; D is undetermined. Germline V lookup: CDR1 SGHDN, CDR2 FVKESK. This CDR3 has 15 amino acids. V shed 2 bases and J shed 6 bases, with 15 bases lying between them. Here the CDR3 DNA reads TGTGCCAGCAGCCAAATGGCCAGTCCGTTGGATACGCAGTATTTT. Residues: CASSQMASPLDTQYF.

The chain has TRBV28 and TRBJ1-1; 7 nucleotides line up with TRBD1. The V gene's germline CDR1 is MDHEN and CDR2 SYDVKM. V dropped 5 bases and J dropped 10; count of bases not matched to a gene: 16. The CDR3 covers 15 residues. The CDR3 region is CASSQTTGYRARAFF. CDR3 bases: TGTGCCAGCAGTCAAACGACAGGGTACAGAGCGAGAGCTTTCTTT. The whole variable domain, filled in from reference TRBV28 and TRBJ1-1, reads DVKVTQSSRYLVKRTGEKVFLECVQDMDHENMFWYRQDPGLGLRLIYFSYDVKMKEKGDIPEGYSVSREKKERFSLILESASTNQTSMYLCASSQTTGYRARAFFGQGTRLTVV.

This chain joins TRBV4-1 and TRBJ2-1, with TRBD1 matching 7 bases. Germline trimming cut 2 bases from V and 4 bases from J; bases unmatched to any gene: 11. The V gene's germline CDR1 is MGHRA and CDR2 YSYEKL. The CDR3 length is 17 residues. The CDR3 protein is CASSQTGVAAIYNEQFF. The CDR3 bases are TGCGCCAGCAGCCAAACAGGGGTCGCCGCTATATACAATGAGCAGTTCTTC.

The genes are TRBV18 and TRBJ2-2; D unclear. Trimming pared 6 bases from V and 0 bases from J, leaving 11 bases between. CDR3 length: 15 residues. CDR1 is KGHSH and CDR2 is LQKENI in the germline V gene. The CDR3 protein is CASSPTQTNTGELFF. The CDR3 region has the DNA TGTGCCAGCTCCCCTACCCAGACGAACACCGGGGAGCTGTTTTTT.

The chain joins TRBV6-1 to TRBJ2-7, with 9 bases aligning to TRBD1. The CDR3 spans 14 residues. V lost 6 bases, J lost 0 bases, and 3 bases stayed unmatched. Germline values: CDR1 MNHNS, CDR2 SASEGT. The chain's CDR3 is CASREGQGSYEQYF. The DNA for the CDR3 is TGTGCCAGCAGGGAGGGACAGGGCTCCTACGAGCAGTACTTC.

On this clone: The sample carries other DNA sequences with the same CDR3. The chain employs TRBV7-2 and TRBJ2-5; D unclear. The CDR3 length is 13 residues. Trimming took off 3 bases at V and 4 bases at J, with 9 bases between the two ends. The germline V gene encodes CDR1 SGHTA and CDR2 FQGNSA. CDR3 coding DNA: TGTGCCAGCAGCTTGGGTGTCCGAGAGACCCAGTACTTC. This translates into CASSLGVRETQYF.

This rearrangement joins TRBV7-9 to TRBJ2-1; D remains ambiguous. The CDR3 length is 14 residues. V was clipped by 5 bases and J by 2 bases, with 10 bases between them. Germline CDR1 SEHNR, CDR2 FQNEAQ (reference sequence). CDR3 sequence: CASSPELPYNEQFF. CDR3 coding DNA: TGTGCCAGCAGCCCCGAGCTTCCCTACAATGAGCAGTTCTTC.

The chain links TRBV18 to TRBJ1-2; 9 positions agree with TRBD1. Germline-derived CDR1 and CDR2 are KGHSH and LQKENI. The CDR3 is 16 residues long. Unmatched junction bases numbered 12, after V lost 2 bases and J lost 8 bases. The CDR3 nucleotides read TGTGCCAGCTCACCAGAAGGGACAGGGACCTATGGAGGCTACACCTTC. Protein: CASSPEGTGTYGGYTF. The full variable domain, in which reference TRBV18 and TRBJ1-2 provide the parts outside the CDR3, is NAGVMQNPRHLVRRRGQEARLRCSPMKGHSHVYWYRQLPEEGLKFMVYLQKENIIDESGMPKERFSAEFPKEGPSILRIQQVVRGDSAAYFCASSPEGTGTYGGYTFGSGTRLTVV.

This rearrangement joins TRBV19 to TRBJ2-5; 9 nucleotides match TRBD1. Germline CDR1 reads LNHDA; CDR2 reads SQIVND (reference sequence). V was clipped by 1 base and J by 5 bases; unmatched bases: 8. CDR3 length equals 16 residues. The CDR3 loop reads CASSIVTGGVRETQYF. CDR3 coding DNA: TGTGCCAGTAGTATAGTGACAGGGGGTGTTCGGGAGACCCAGTACTTC.

The chain recombines TRBV7-9 with TRBJ2-5; the D is unclear. The V gene lost 5 bases and the J gene lost 5 bases, with 12 bases spanning the gap. This CDR3 is 13 amino acids long. CDR1 is SEHNR, CDR2 FQNEAQ, per germline (reference sequence). For the CDR3, the DNA is TGTGCCAGCAGCCCGGTTGGGTTTGAGACCCAGTACTTC. Encoded protein: CASSPVGFETQYF.

The chain couples TRBV18 to TRBJ2-5, with 10 bases lining up with TRBD2. The ends lost 2 bases at V and 2 bases at J; junction bases unmatched: 5. CDR3 length: 16 residues. Germline loops: CDR1 KGHSH, CDR2 LQKENI. The DNA for the CDR3 is TGTGCCAGCTCACCAACTAGCGGGATGGTGCAAGAGACCCAGTACTTC. This codes for CASSPTSGMVQETQYF. The full variable domain, completed using reference TRBV18 and TRBJ2-5, is NAGVMQNPRHLVRRRGQEARLRCSPMKGHSHVYWYRQLPEEGLKFMVYLQKENIIDESGMPKERFSAEFPKEGPSILRIQQVVRGDSAAYFCASSPTSGMVQETQYFGPGTRLLVL.

The chain combines TRBV11-2 with TRBJ2-5; 8 bases fit TRBD2. Germline V lookup: CDR1 SGHAT, CDR2 FQNNGV. The CDR3 sequence is 15 residues long. V was pared by 6 bases and J by 5 bases, with 11 bases of the junction left unmatched. The CDR3 DNA follows: TGTGCCAGCAGTCGAGTCGGGGGGGATTGGGAGACCCAGTACTTC. Protein product: CASSRVGGDWETQYF.

The chain links TRBV7-9 to TRBJ1-4; D may be TRBD1 (6 bases). Looked up from germline, CDR1 is SEHNR and CDR2 is FQNEAQ (reference sequence). The CDR3 consists of 13 residues. The V and J ends lost 5 bases and 5 bases respectively, with 9 bases between them. The CDR3 spells CASSRDKNEKLFF. CDR3 nucleotides: TGTGCCAGCAGCCGGGACAAGAATGAAAAACTGTTTTTT.

The V gene is TRBV9, the J gene TRBJ2-5; 8 bases map to TRBD2. Germline trimming cut 3 bases from V and 4 bases from J; bases unmatched to any gene: 11. The CDR3 sequence is 16 residues long. Germline V gives CDR1 SGDLS, CDR2 YYNGEE. DNA of the CDR3: TGTGCCAGCAGCGCAGGAAAGGGACTAGGAGGAGAGACCCAGTACTTC. This encodes CASSAGKGLGGETQYF.

CDR3 nucleotides: TGTGCCAGCAGCTTGATTGCTAGCGGGATTGTCGGGGAGCTGTTTTTT. Its translation is CASSLIASGIVGELFF. The V and J genes are TRBV5-4 and TRBJ2-2; 9 bases align to TRBD2. The germline gives CDR1 SGHNT, CDR2 YYREEE (reference sequence). The ends lost 1 base at V and 7 bases at J; junction bases unmatched: 8. The CDR3 length is 16 residues.

The chain has TRBV4-3 and TRBJ1-1; D is unclear. In germline, CDR1 is LGHNA, CDR2 YSLEER. The CDR3 length is 14 residues. The V and J ends lost 2 bases and 1 base respectively, with 8 bases between them. CDR3 nucleotide sequence: TGCGCCAGCAGCCAACACCAGGCGAACACTGAAGCTTTCTTT. This sequence encodes CASSQHQANTEAFF.

Comment on this clone: The junction does not match germline at one end; this may be a read error. The V and J genes are TRBV7-7 and TRBJ2-7, with D maybe TRBD1 (6 bases). This CDR3 is 14 amino acids long. Germline V CDR1 and CDR2: SSHAT, FNYEAQ (reference sequence). CDR3 nucleotides: TGTGCTAGCAGCCCAGTTGCAGGGGCCTACGAGCAGTACTTC. Translated, it gives CASSPVAGAYEQYF.

This chain uses TRBV2 with TRBJ2-2, with D unclear. This CDR3 is 14 amino acids long. V was clipped by 7 bases and J by 0 bases, with 9 bases between them. Germline-derived CDR1 and CDR2 are SNHLY and FYNNEI. The CDR3 loop is CASNKRSNTGELFF. The CDR3 DNA reads as TGTGCCAGCAATAAACGGTCGAACACCGGGGAGCTGTTTTTT.

This chain connects TRBV18 to TRBJ2-3; D is possibly TRBD2 (5 bases). V was clipped by 5 bases and J by 6 bases, with 9 bases between them. The germline V gene encodes CDR1 KGHSH and CDR2 LQKENI. This CDR3 is 12 amino acids long. The CDR3 reads CASSGSRDTQYF. The DNA of the CDR3 is TGTGCCAGCTCAGGGAGTCGGGATACGCAGTATTTT.

The chain uses TRBV9 and TRBJ2-1; the match to TRBD2 covers 8 bases. In germline, CDR1 is SGDLS, CDR2 YYNGEE. With V trimmed by 6 bases and J by 7 bases, 18 bases remained unmatched. The CDR3 loop spans 17 amino acids. The CDR3 loop is CASTPAHPGLGANEQFF. The DNA for the CDR3 is TGTGCCAGCACCCCCGCCCACCCGGGACTAGGGGCGAATGAGCAGTTCTTC.

The chain employs TRBV6-6 and TRBJ2-7; a weak D match, TRBD2 (5 bases). This CDR3 has 14 amino acids. Trimming stripped 6 bases from V and 3 bases from J, with 15 bases between. Germline V gives CDR1 MNHNY, CDR2 SVGAGI (reference sequence). This chain's CDR3 is CASSTGIHGYEQYF. Written as DNA, the CDR3 is TGTGCCAGCAGCACCGGGATTCACGGCTACGAGCAGTACTTC.

V and J are TRBV5-1 and TRBJ1-6, with 7 bases aligning to TRBD1. Losses at the gene ends were 4 bases for V and 7 bases for J; bases not matched to a gene: 8. CDR1 is SGHRS, CDR2 YFSETQ, per germline. The length of the CDR3 is 15 residues. The CDR3 region has the DNA TGCGCCAGCAGCCCTACAGGGGCGCGGAATTCACCCCTCCACTTT. This encodes CASSPTGARNSPLHF.